The next 32 T cell receptor beta chains were all read from a single sample in a study of OX40 agonist ivuxolimab in advanced cancers. Libraries were prepared by immunoSEQ multiplex PCR; TCRdb keeps only in-frame clonotypes and omits some of them. Of about 72,000 clones listed, roughly nine tenths are singletons. The source material was CD4+ or CD8+ T cells sorted from blood, sampled in a trial of the OX40 agonist ivuxolimab. Receptors were obtained from an adult with an advanced solid tumor such as melanoma, head and neck, liver or kidney cancer.

The V call is TRBV6-5, the J call TRBJ1-4; 9 positions match TRBD1. CDR1 MNHEY and CDR2 SVGAGI come from the germline V gene. The CDR3 spans 13 residues. J gave up 12 bases and V 6 bases, and 8 bases lay outside the gene matches. The CDR3 here is CASRGTGMVELFF. For the CDR3, the DNA is TGTGCCAGCAGGGGGACAGGGATGGTGGAACTGTTTTTT.

This chain uses TRBV4-1 with TRBJ2-3; 10 bases are a match to TRBD2. Germline V gene lookup returns CDR1 MGHRA and CDR2 YSYEKL. This CDR3 comprises 15 residues. Trimming cost V 8 bases and J 1 base; bases outside gene matches: 6. The CDR3 coding sequence is TGCGCCAGCGCTACCGGGACTAGCGGCACAGATACGCAGTATTTT. Amino acids: CASATGTSGTDTQYF.

The chain couples TRBV7-9 to TRBJ2-7; 7 bases line up with TRBD1. The CDR3 contains 16 residues. The germline V gene encodes CDR1 SEHNR and CDR2 FQNEAQ (reference sequence). J lost 4 bases, V lost 8 bases, and 17 bases had no gene match. CDR3 coding DNA: TGTGCCAGCTCCTCTCTCAGGGGCAGGGGGATATACGAGCAGTACTTC. Protein sequence: CASSSLRGRGIYEQYF.

This chain links TRBV18 with TRBJ2-7; tentatively, D is TRBD2 (6 bases). V shed 0 bases and J shed 4 bases, with 13 bases lying between them. Germline V gene lookup returns CDR1 KGHSH and CDR2 LQKENI. CDR3 length equals 15 residues. This chain's CDR3 is CASSPPPGSTYEQYF. The CDR3 DNA sequence: TGTGCCAGCTCACCACCTCCCGGGAGTACGTACGAGCAGTACTTC. Full variable domain (remainder filled in from reference TRBV18 and TRBJ2-7): NAGVMQNPRHLVRRRGQEARLRCSPMKGHSHVYWYRQLPEEGLKFMVYLQKENIIDESGMPKERFSAEFPKEGPSILRIQQVVRGDSAAYFCASSPPPGSTYEQYFGPGTRLTVT.

The chain recombines TRBV18 with TRBJ2-2; D is perhaps TRBD1 or TRBD2 (6 bases each). Germline V CDR1 and CDR2: KGHSH, LQKENI. There are 16 residues in the CDR3. V was cut by 0 bases and J by 3 bases, with 11 bases left in between. CDR3 in DNA: TGTGCCAGCTCACCACCGATCGGGGGCTACACCGGGGAGCTGTTTTTT. It encodes CASSPPIGGYTGELFF.

The V gene is TRBV12-1, the J gene TRBJ2-6. TRBV12-1 is a pseudogene. The CDR3 totals 18 residues. The CDR3 region has the DNA TGTGCCAGCAGCGGACTGTATGTAGGACAAAGTCGGGCCAACGTCCTGACTTTC. Its translation: CASSGLYVGQSRANVLTF.

The rearrangement joins TRBV11-3 to TRBJ2-2; a weak D match, TRBD2 (5 bases). The CDR3 has 15 residues. V was trimmed by 0 bases and J by 1 base, leaving 6 bases between them. Per germline, CDR1 SGHNT and CDR2 YENEEA. In DNA, the CDR3 is TGTGCCAGCAGCTTAGATGCGGGGAACACCGGGGAGCTGTTTTTT. Its protein product is CASSLDAGNTGELFF.

This chain uses TRBV5-4 with TRBJ2-1, with TRBD1 identical over 8 bases. Per the germline V gene, CDR1 is SGHNT and CDR2 is YYREEE (reference sequence). This CDR3 spans 16 amino acids. The V gene end was trimmed by 4 bases and the J gene end by 3 bases; junction bases not matched to a gene: 9. In DNA, the CDR3 is TGTGCCAGCAGCCCGTTGCCCAGGGGGCGCTACAATGAGCAGTTCTTC. Its translation is CASSPLPRGRYNEQFF.

The chain couples TRBV29-1 to TRBJ1-2; 8 bases are shared with TRBD1. Per germline, CDR1 SQVTM and CDR2 ANQGSEA. The CDR3 is 14 residues long. J gave up 5 bases and V 3 bases, and 8 bases lay outside the gene matches. The DNA for the CDR3 is TGCAGCGTTGAGGCCAGGGGGCGACGGTATGGCTACACCTTC. Encoded protein: CSVEARGRRYGYTF. The full variable domain, its missing parts supplied by reference TRBV29-1 and TRBJ1-2, is SAVISQKPSRDICQRGTSLTIQCQVDSQVTMMFWYRQQPGQSLTLIATANQGSEATYESGFVIDKFPISRPNLTFSTLTVSNMSPEDSSIYLCSVEARGRRYGYTFGSGTRLTVV.

The chain combines TRBV2 with TRBJ2-1, with 8 bases aligning to TRBD2. Germline assignment: CDR1 SNHLY and CDR2 FYNNEI. The CDR3 covers 14 residues. The V and J ends lost 6 bases and 7 bases, in that order; junction bases with no gene match: 8. The CDR3 region is CASRVAGFRNEQFF. For the CDR3, the DNA is TGTGCCAGCAGGGTAGCGGGATTTCGGAATGAGCAGTTCTTC.

The chain is built from TRBV10-3 and TRBJ2-1, with 10 bases aligning to TRBD2. Germline CDR1 is ENHRY and CDR2 is SYGVKD. The V gene end was trimmed by 3 bases and the J gene end by 6 bases; junction bases not matched to a gene: 5. The CDR3 has 15 residues. This CDR3 reads CAISDWASGSNEQFF. The CDR3 DNA reads as TGTGCCATCAGTGACTGGGCTAGCGGGAGCAATGAGCAGTTCTTC.

The chain couples TRBV18 to TRBJ1-1, with 8 bases lining up with TRBD1. Trimming at V came to 3 bases and at J to 4 bases, leaving 10 bases not matched to a gene. The V gene's germline CDR1 is KGHSH and CDR2 LQKENI. The CDR3 runs 16 residues. The CDR3 bases are TGTGCCAGCTCACCCATTTCAGGGGGCTGGGGCACTGAAGCTTTCTTT. Translation: CASSPISGGWGTEAFF.

For this clone: At the DNA level, this CDR3 is encoded by other sequences in the same sample as well. The chain employs TRBV5-1 and TRBJ2-5; no clear D. Trimming left V 4 bases short and J 1 base short, with 2 bases between. CDR1 and CDR2 (germline): SGHRS, YFSETQ. CDR3 length: 11 amino acids. The CDR3: CASSLQETQYF. CDR3 coding DNA: TGCGCCAGCAGCCTCCAAGAGACCCAGTACTTC.

The rearrangement joins TRBV27 to TRBJ2-6; TRBD2 aligns across 13 bases. The CDR3 is 17 amino acids. In germline, CDR1 is MNHEY, CDR2 SMNVEV (reference sequence). The junction had 5 bases not matched to a gene; V was cut back by 6 bases and J by 3 bases. The CDR3 region is CASSRTSGSGGANVLTF. The CDR3 DNA reads as TGTGCCAGCAGCCGGACTAGCGGGAGTGGTGGGGCCAACGTCCTGACTTTC.

This rearrangement joins TRBV28 to TRBJ2-2; the D gene is possibly TRBD1 (6 bases). The CDR3 loop spans 14 amino acids. Germline V CDR1 and CDR2: MDHEN, SYDVKM. The V and J ends lost 7 bases and 4 bases respectively, with 13 bases between them. The CDR3 is CASTLDRFTGELFF. The CDR3 region has the DNA TGTGCCAGCACCCTGGACAGATTCACCGGGGAGCTGTTTTTT. The full variable domain, in which reference TRBV28 and TRBJ2-2 provide the parts outside the CDR3, is DVKVTQSSRYLVKRTGEKVFLECVQDMDHENMFWYRQDPGLGLRLIYFSYDVKMKEKGDIPEGYSVSREKKERFSLILESASTNQTSMYLCASTLDRFTGELFFGEGSRLTVL.

The V gene is TRBV2, the J gene TRBJ2-2; D remains ambiguous. CDR1 and CDR2 from the germline V gene are SNHLY and FYNNEI. This CDR3 is built from 13 residues. Trimming shortened V by 4 bases and J by 2 bases, and 5 bases separated the two germline ends. CDR3 coding DNA: TGTGCCAGCAGTGCCCAAAACACCGGGGAGCTGTTTTTT. This sequence encodes CASSAQNTGELFF.

V gene TRBV28 combines with J gene TRBJ1-3; no firm D call. The CDR3 runs to 12 residues. Germline V gives CDR1 MDHEN, CDR2 SYDVKM. Trimming took off 8 bases at V and 3 bases at J, with 8 bases between the two ends. The CDR3 reads CASGRFGNTIYF. The CDR3 DNA reads as TGTGCCAGCGGACGTTTTGGAAACACCATATATTTT.

The CDR3 nucleotides read TGTGCCAGCAGTTTAATTGGGCCTTCCTACGAGCAGTACTTC. It yields the protein CASSLIGPSYEQYF. V usage is TRBV28 and J usage is TRBJ2-7; D unresolved. CDR1 MDHEN and CDR2 SYDVKM come from the germline V gene. The CDR3 runs 14 residues. V gave up 2 bases and J gave up 1 base, with 9 bases separating them.

CDR3 sequence (DNA): TGTGCCAGCAGGTTTCAGGGATACCTTAACTATGGCTACACCTTC. It translates to CASRFQGYLNYGYTF. The chain uses TRBV27 and TRBJ1-2, with a weak D call TRBD1 (5 bases). Germline V gene data show CDR1 as MNHEY and CDR2 as SMNVEV (reference sequence). This CDR3 is built from 15 residues. The V and J ends lost 6 bases and 1 base respectively, with 15 bases between them.

The J gene is TRBJ2-2, the V gene TRBV5-5; 11 bases match TRBD2. V was pared by 4 bases and J by 2 bases, with 4 bases of the junction left unmatched. Germline CDR1 is SGHKS and CDR2 is YYEKEE (reference sequence). This CDR3 is 16 amino acids long. The CDR3 protein is CASSRGLAGNTGELFF. In DNA, the CDR3 is TGTGCCAGCAGCAGAGGACTAGCGGGTAACACCGGGGAGCTGTTTTTT.

The chain carries TRBV7-9 and TRBJ1-1; possible D gene TRBD1, 6 bases. This CDR3 has 13 amino acids. V shed 2 bases and J shed 7 bases, with 11 bases lying between them. Germline V gives CDR1 SEHNR, CDR2 FQNEAQ (reference sequence). Written as DNA, the CDR3 is TGTGCCAGCAGCTTACGGGGACAATTTGAAGCTTTCTTT. Translating it yields CASSLRGQFEAFF.

Written as DNA, the CDR3 is TGCGCCAGCAGCTCGCACAGGGGCAATGAGCAGTTCTTC. Protein sequence: CASSSHRGNEQFF. The chain joins TRBV5-1 to TRBJ2-1; 7 positions agree with TRBD1. CDR3 length: 13 residues. Germline CDR1 reads SGHRS; CDR2 reads YFSETQ. The junction had 3 bases not matched to a gene; V was cut back by 3 bases and J by 6 bases.

The genes are TRBV11-2 and TRBJ2-2, with D possibly matching TRBD1 (5 bases). Germline V gives CDR1 SGHAT, CDR2 FQNNGV. V lost 1 base, J lost 3 bases, and 18 bases lay in between. The CDR3 is 18 amino acids. CDR3 region: CASSLVLVSGRDTGELFF. The CDR3 bases are TGTGCCAGCAGCTTAGTTTTGGTTTCAGGGCGCGACACCGGGGAGCTGTTTTTT. The variable domain in full, completed from reference TRBV11-2 and TRBJ2-2, reads EAGVAQSPRYKIIEKRQSVAFWCNPISGHATLYWYQQILGQGPKLLIQFQNNGVVDDSQLPKDRFSAERLKGVDSTLKIQPAKLEDSAVYLCASSLVLVSGRDTGELFFGEGSRLTVL.

The V call is TRBV7-2, the J call TRBJ2-2; no definite D call. Trimming left V 6 bases short and J 5 bases short, with 13 bases between. CDR1 is SGHTA, CDR2 FQGNSA, per germline. This CDR3 spans 14 amino acids. DNA of the CDR3: TGTGCCAGCAGTCGCATAAAGGGTACCGGGGAGCTGTTTTTT. As protein: CASSRIKGTGELFF.

The rearrangement joins TRBV28 to TRBJ1-1; unclear D gene. The CDR3 has 11 amino acids. Looked up from germline, CDR1 is MDHEN and CDR2 is SYDVKM. Trimming removed 2 bases from V and 5 bases from J, with 3 bases in between. DNA of the CDR3: TGTGCCAGCAGTTTACCGACTGAAGCTTTCTTT. Translating it yields CASSLPTEAFF.

The V gene is TRBV29-1, the J gene TRBJ2-7, with 15 bases fitting TRBD2. The V segment lost 4 bases and the J segment 6 bases; nucleotides outside the gene matches: 10. Germline V gene data show CDR1 as SQVTM and CDR2 as ANQGSEA. CDR3 length: 16 amino acids. The DNA for the CDR3 is TGCAGCGTTGGGGGGACTAGCGGGAGGTTCGCTTTCGAGCAGTACTTC. It codes for CSVGGTSGRFAFEQYF.

This clone was found once. The chain joins TRBV5-1 to TRBJ2-7, with 10 bases lining up with TRBD1. This CDR3 has 14 residues. Germline V lookup: CDR1 SGHRS, CDR2 YFSETQ. The V segment lost 6 bases and the J segment 4 bases; nucleotides outside the gene matches: 7. The CDR3 sequence is CASNPSGQGYEQYF. The CDR3 nucleotides are TGCGCCAGCAATCCCTCGGGACAGGGGTACGAGCAGTACTTC.

This clone was found once. The chain carries TRBV21-1 and TRBJ2-7; the D call of TRBD1 is as the table states it, not checked on the DNA. TRBV21-1 is a listed pseudogene. The CDR3 spans 16 residues. CDR3 amino acids: CASRGIRDRGSYEQYF. DNA of the CDR3: TGTGCCAGCAGAGGAATTCGGGACAGGGGATCCTACGAGCAGTACTTC.

The chain joins TRBV7-9 to TRBJ2-7, with D hard to call. With 3 bases removed from V and 2 bases from J, the gap between germline ends came to 14 bases. CDR1 is SEHNR, CDR2 FQNEAQ, per germline (reference sequence). The CDR3 consists of 15 residues. The CDR3 DNA follows: TGTGCCAGCAGCTTTTTTGACACCGGACCCTACGAGCAGTACTTC. It translates to CASSFFDTGPYEQYF.

V gene TRBV4-1 combines with J gene TRBJ2-5; 8 nucleotides align to TRBD2. V shed 4 bases and J 5 bases; nucleotides not matched to a gene: 9. CDR1 and CDR2 from the germline V gene are MGHRA and YSYEKL. The CDR3 consists of 15 residues. The CDR3 DNA reads as TGCGCCAGCAGCCGGAGCGGGAGTTTCGTCGAGACCCAGTACTTC. Translating gives CASSRSGSFVETQYF.

The count of this clone is one. Different DNA sequences within this sample yield the same CDR3. The rearrangement links TRBV5-1 to TRBJ2-3; either TRBD1 or TRBD2 may supply D (5 bases each). Between the trimmed V and J ends, which lost 0 bases and 1 base, there was a span of 9 bases. There are 15 residues in the CDR3. Germline assignment: CDR1 SGHRS and CDR2 YFSETQ. Here the CDR3 reads CASSLERGGTDTQYF. CDR3 nucleotides: TGCGCCAGCAGCTTGGAGAGGGGAGGCACAGATACGCAGTATTTT.

This sequence joins TRBV5-5 and TRBJ2-2; 12 bases fit TRBD1. V was pared by 3 bases and J by 8 bases, with 14 bases of the junction left unmatched. Germline lookup yields CDR1 SGHKS and CDR2 YYEKEE (reference sequence). This CDR3 region has 18 residues. The CDR3 DNA is TGTGCCAGCAGCTCGACGCCACCGGGACAGGGGGCAAGTGGGGAGCTGTTTTTT. Encoded protein: CASSSTPPGQGASGELFF.